The next 11 T cell receptor beta chains were all read from a single sample in a study of cytomegalovirus exposure and HLA in healthy donors. Method: immunoSEQ multiplex PCR; TCRdb's copy keeps in-frame clones and lacks some. The profile shows about 220,000 clones, around nine tenths of them singletons. The sample taken for sequencing was PBMCs. The receptors shown here come from a woman between 18 and 30 years old in good health and CMV-seronegative.

The V and J genes are TRBV9 and TRBJ2-7, with a possible D match to TRBD1 (6 bases). Germline lookup yields CDR1 SGDLS and CDR2 YYNGEE. V lost 0 bases and J lost 3, with 13 bases in between. CDR3 length: 15 residues. Here the CDR3 DNA reads TGTGCCAGCAGCGTAGAACAGGGACAACACTACGAGCAGTACTTC. This encodes CASSVEQGQHYEQYF.

V gene TRBV5-1 combines with J gene TRBJ1-2; D gene unclear. The germline CDR1 and CDR2 sequences are SGHRS and YFSETQ. The CDR3 is 13 residues long. V lost 0 bases, J lost 8 bases, and 11 bases lay in between. CDR3 sequence reads: CASSLERDRGYTF. As DNA, the CDR3 is TGCGCCAGCAGCTTGGAGAGGGATCGAGGCTACACCTTC.

This clone has a single count. This sequence joins TRBV18 and TRBJ1-1; D ambiguous. The germline gives CDR1 KGHSH, CDR2 LQKENI. CDR3 length: 15 residues. Trimming stripped 4 bases from V and 5 bases from J, with 17 bases between. Here the CDR3 reads CASSQGSDGVTEAFF. DNA for the CDR3: TGTGCCAGCTCACAGGGTTCCGACGGGGTGACTGAAGCTTTCTTT.

The chain joins TRBV2 to TRBJ2-3; 12 positions agree with TRBD2. V lost 4 bases, J lost 6 bases, and 8 bases stayed unmatched. Germline CDR1 reads SNHLY; CDR2 reads FYNNEI. The CDR3 loop spans 16 amino acids. For the CDR3, the DNA is TGTGCCAGCAGTGGGGCTAGCGGGAGGGCAGGGGATACGCAGTATTTT. Amino acids: CASSGASGRAGDTQYF.

J is TRBJ2-1 and V is TRBV5-4; TRBD2 matches at 15 bases. J was trimmed by 9 bases and V by 0 bases; bases with no gene match: 13. This CDR3 has 19 residues. CDR1 and CDR2 from the germline V gene are SGHNT and YYREEE (reference sequence). CDR3 in amino acids: CASSLAVGTSGRTSGEQFF. CDR3 sequence (DNA): TGTGCCAGCAGCTTGGCCGTCGGGACTAGCGGGAGGACGTCCGGTGAGCAGTTCTTC.

The V and J genes are TRBV9 and TRBJ2-5; 7 nucleotides agree with TRBD2. Germline CDR1 is SGDLS and CDR2 is YYNGEE. There are 16 residues in the CDR3. Trimming removed 2 bases from V and 5 bases from J; junction bases left unmatched: 12. CDR3 residues: CASSVASGAVWETQYF. The CDR3 DNA reads TGTGCCAGCAGCGTGGCTAGCGGCGCCGTCTGGGAGACCCAGTACTTC.

The genes are TRBV5-1 and TRBJ2-7; possibly TRBD1 for D (5 bases). CDR3 length: 15 amino acids. V was trimmed by 4 bases and J by 5 bases, leaving 19 bases between them. Germline CDR1 is SGHRS and CDR2 is YFSETQ. The CDR3 spells CASSLGPGSGNEQYF. The CDR3 nucleotides are TGCGCCAGCAGCCTAGGGCCAGGGTCTGGGAACGAGCAGTACTTC.

The gene calls are TRBV30 and TRBJ2-7; 9 bases fit TRBD2. CDR3 size: 13 residues. Trimming took 5 bases from V and 0 from J; bases not matched to a gene: 2. CDR1 and CDR2 (germline): GTSNPN, SVGIG (reference sequence). This chain's CDR3 is CAWQLAGSYEQYF. The CDR3 nucleotides read TGTGCCTGGCAACTAGCGGGCTCCTACGAGCAGTACTTC.

The chain has TRBV6-6 and TRBJ2-1; 11 bases agree with TRBD2. V lost 4 bases and J lost 5; bases outside the gene matches: 4. The germline V gene has CDR1 MNHNY and CDR2 SVGAGI (reference sequence). This CDR3 is 15 amino acids long. CDR3 region: CASSSSGGLNNEQFF. CDR3 nucleotide sequence: TGTGCCAGCAGTTCTAGCGGGGGGCTAAACAATGAGCAGTTCTTC.

The chain is built from TRBV6-1 and TRBJ2-3; tentatively, D is TRBD2 (6 bases). V lost 3 bases, J lost 10 bases, and 11 bases lay in between. Germline V gene lookup returns CDR1 MNHNS and CDR2 SASEGT. The CDR3 spans 12 residues. The CDR3 loop reads CASSDTTGAQYF. CDR3 sequence (DNA): TGTGCCAGCAGTGATACTACGGGGGCGCAGTATTTT.

V usage is TRBV18 and J usage is TRBJ1-5, with TRBD1 matching 7 bases. The CDR3 is 15 residues long. CDR1 and CDR2 (germline): KGHSH, LQKENI. The J segment lost 1 base and the V segment lost 2 bases, leaving 2 bases of the junction unmatched. This CDR3 reads CASSPDRASNQPQHF. The CDR3 DNA follows: TGTGCCAGCTCACCAGACAGGGCGAGCAATCAGCCCCAGCATTTT. Combining the CDR3 with reference TRBV18 and TRBJ1-5 gives the whole variable domain NAGVMQNPRHLVRRRGQEARLRCSPMKGHSHVYWYRQLPEEGLKFMVYLQKENIIDESGMPKERFSAEFPKEGPSILRIQQVVRGDSAAYFCASSPDRASNQPQHFGDGTRLSIL.